This T cell receptor (beta chain) derives from a study of blood T cell repertoires in COVID-19. On the study more broadly: There were acute and convalescent COVID-19 samples, and they came from the United States, Italy and Spain. T cells, B-cell-depleted T cells, or PBMCs supplied cDNA or gDNA.

The CDR3 covers 15 residues. V was shortened by 0 bases and J by 3 bases, with 9 bases between the two germline ends. Germline CDR1 LNHDA, CDR2 SQIVND (reference sequence). While infection was still active, Seattle patients were enrolled and then followed longitudinally. Original data processing: Scientists estimated how many nucleated cells there were by amplifying reference gene primers. Profiled with immunoSEQ multiplex PCR; TCRdb holds only in-frame clones, not every one. V, J and clone size derive from that table, while D and trimming were established from the DNA sequence. The data show roughly 250,000 clones, 70% to 90% seen once.

Material: peripheral blood. The source is a woman in her twenties or thirties with COVID-19, enrolled during active disease. The chain couples TRBV19 to TRBJ1-5; possibly TRBD1 for D (5 bases). CDR3 in amino acids: CASSIDGGFNQPQHF. Here the CDR3 DNA reads TGTGCCAGTAGTATAGATGGGGGGTTCAATCAGCCCCAGCATTTT. Looking up the rest from reference TRBV19 and TRBJ1-5 gives the full variable domain: DGGITQSPKYLFRKEGQNVTLSCEQNLNHDAMYWYRQDPGQGLRLIYYSQIVNDFQKGDIAEGYSVSREKKESFPLTVTSAQKNPTAFYLCASSIDGGFNQPQHFGDGTRLSIL.